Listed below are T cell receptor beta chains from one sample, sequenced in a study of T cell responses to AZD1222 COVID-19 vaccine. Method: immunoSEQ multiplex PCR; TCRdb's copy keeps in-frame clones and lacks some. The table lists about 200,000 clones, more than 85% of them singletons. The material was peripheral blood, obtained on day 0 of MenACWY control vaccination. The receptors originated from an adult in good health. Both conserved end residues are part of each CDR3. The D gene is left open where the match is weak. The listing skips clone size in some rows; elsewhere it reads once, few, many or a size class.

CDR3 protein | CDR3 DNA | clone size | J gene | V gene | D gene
CASSSGDSGAGGGELFF | TGTGCCAGCAGCTCCGGGGATAGCGGGGCTGGAGGCGGGGAGCTGTTTTTT | NA | TRBJ2-2 | TRBV7-3 | TRBD2
CASSLVFLAGPNEQFF | TGTGCCAGCAGCTTAGTGTTCCTAGCGGGGCCTAATGAGCAGTTCTTC | NA | TRBJ2-1 | TRBV11-2 | TRBD2
CASSLVAGGGYEQFF | TGTGCCAGCAGCTTAGTTGCGGGGGGTGGGTATGAGCAGTTCTTC | few | TRBJ2-1 | TRBV7-6 | TRBD2
CASSPGQGRNTIYF | TGTGCCAGCTCACCGGGACAGGGTCGAAACACCATATATTTT | NA | TRBJ1-3 | TRBV18 | TRBD1
CASSPPLRDRTNSPLHF | TGTGCCAGCTCACCACCTCTGCGGGACAGAACGAATTCACCCCTCCACTTT | NA | TRBJ1-6 | TRBV18 | TRBD1
CASSLGQGNEQFF | TGTGCCAGCAGCTTAGGACAGGGCAATGAGCAGTTCTTC | NA | TRBJ2-1 | TRBV11-2 | TRBD1
CASSQNPTDTQYF | TGTGCCAGCAGCCAAAACCCCACAGATACGCAGTATTTT | NA | TRBJ2-3 | TRBV14 | NA
CASRDRGLNEKLFF | TGTGCCAGCAGAGACAGGGGCCTTAATGAAAAACTGTTTTTT | NA | TRBJ1-4 | TRBV25-1 | TRBD1
CASSMGNPYEQYF | TGTGCCAGTAGTATGGGGAACCCCTACGAGCAGTACTTC | NA | TRBJ2-7 | TRBV19 | NA
CASSLDRVEGYTF | TGTGCCAGCAGCCTCGACAGGGTCGAGGGCTACACCTTC | once | TRBJ1-2 | TRBV6-6 | TRBD1
CSVGAGQGTGETQYF | TGCAGCGTCGGGGCGGGACAGGGGACCGGGGAGACCCAGTACTTC | NA | TRBJ2-5 | TRBV29-1 | TRBD1